The next 22 T cell receptor beta chains were all read from a single sample in a study of technical replicates of blood from a handful of donors. Sequenced by immunoSEQ multiplex PCR; TCRdb stores in-frame clones only, minus some. The table lists about 100,000 clones, under 96% of them singletons, with approximately 0.21% in the top ten. The sequencing input was T cells isolated from PBMCs. These receptors were taken from a human donor in good health.

The chain couples TRBV5-1 to TRBJ2-3; 13 bases are shared with TRBD2. J was trimmed by 4 bases and V by 0 bases; bases with no gene match: 8. The length of the CDR3 is 18 residues. The germline gives CDR1 SGHRS, CDR2 YFSETQ. The DNA of the CDR3 is TGCGCCAGCAGCTTGGGGACTAGCGGGAGCCCCGGCCCAGATACGCAGTATTTT. Protein product: CASSLGTSGSPGPDTQYF.

The chain recombines TRBV13 with TRBJ1-4; possibly TRBD1 for D (5 bases). V shed 6 bases and J shed 5 bases, with 19 bases lying between them. From germline, CDR1 is PRHDT and CDR2 FYEKMQ (reference sequence). The CDR3 runs 16 residues. The CDR3 region is CASSSTTGRLNEKLFF. The CDR3 DNA follows: TGTGCCAGCAGTTCAACCACAGGACGTCTGAATGAAAAACTGTTTTTT.

This clone was detected only once. This chain links TRBV2 with TRBJ2-2, with a weak D call TRBD1 (6 bases). Germline V lookup: CDR1 SNHLY, CDR2 FYNNEI. V lost 6 bases, J lost 1 base, and 15 bases lay in between. CDR3 length: 16 residues. CDR3 loop: CASRGGRGQNTGELFF. For the CDR3, the DNA is TGTGCCAGCAGAGGAGGCCGGGGACAGAACACCGGGGAGCTGTTTTTT.

This chain joins TRBV10-3 and TRBJ2-2; 8 bases fit TRBD1. Unmatched junction bases numbered 5, after V lost 10 bases and J lost 1 base. The CDR3 has 14 residues. CDR1 is ENHRY and CDR2 is SYGVKD in the germline V gene. The CDR3 reads CATMGQENTGELFF. In DNA form, the CDR3 reads TGTGCCACCATGGGACAGGAGAACACCGGGGAGCTGTTTTTT.

The rearrangement joins TRBV7-6 to TRBJ2-3; D might be TRBD2 (5 bases). Germline CDR1 is SGHVS and CDR2 is FNYEAQ. The CDR3 consists of 16 residues. Trimming removed 3 bases at V and 0 bases at J, with 13 bases between. CDR3 nucleotides: TGTGCCAGCAGCTTGTTGAGCGGACCTAGCACAGATACGCAGTATTTT. Protein sequence: CASSLLSGPSTDTQYF.

The chain joins TRBV6-5 to TRBJ1-3; D remains unclear. From germline, CDR1 is MNHEY and CDR2 SVGAGI. This CDR3 contains 14 residues. Trimming left V 7 bases short and J 4 bases short, with 14 bases between. CDR3 sequence reads: CASTPEGGGNTIYF. CDR3 bases: TGTGCCAGCACCCCGGAGGGAGGGGGAAACACCATATATTTT.

The genes are TRBV4-1 and TRBJ2-3, with D tentatively TRBD2 (6 bases). Germline values: CDR1 MGHRA, CDR2 YSYEKL. CDR3 size: 18 residues. Trimming pared 0 bases from V and 3 bases from J, leaving 19 bases between. The CDR3 nucleotides read TGCGCCAGCAGCCAAGAGGGCGGTCTAGGCGGGACTACAGATACGCAGTATTTT. Encoded protein: CASSQEGGLGGTTDTQYF.

This clone has just one count. The chain links TRBV5-1 to TRBJ2-7; possible D gene TRBD1, 6 bases. V shed 1 base and J shed 1 base, with 12 bases lying between them. The CDR3 is 15 amino acids. Germline CDR1 and CDR2: SGHRS and YFSETQ. In nucleotides, the CDR3 is TGCGCCAGCAGCTTGACGACAGGCCGTTCCTACGAGCAGTACTTC. This gives the protein CASSLTTGRSYEQYF.

The chain has TRBV9 and TRBJ1-3; D is undetermined. The CDR3 sequence is 15 residues long. V was trimmed by 0 bases and J by 4 bases, leaving 11 bases between them. The germline V gene encodes CDR1 SGDLS and CDR2 YYNGEE. Here the CDR3 reads CASSVDRGLGNTIYF. CDR3 in DNA: TGTGCCAGCAGCGTAGATCGGGGATTAGGAAACACCATATATTTT.

The chain employs TRBV29-1 and TRBJ2-7; weak D call: TRBD2 (5 bases). CDR3 size: 13 residues. V lost 5 bases and J 6 bases, leaving 17 bases between the germline ends. CDR1 SQVTM and CDR2 ANQGSEA come from the germline V gene. The CDR3 here is CSVRRLAFGEQYF. As DNA, the CDR3 is TGCAGCGTTCGCCGGCTAGCTTTCGGCGAGCAGTACTTC.

V is TRBV12-5 and J is TRBJ2-1; D may be TRBD2 (5 bases). V gave up 4 bases and J gave up 8 bases, with 12 bases separating them. The germline CDR1 and CDR2 sequences are LGHNT and FRNRAP. CDR3 length: 13 amino acids. The CDR3 loop reads CASGSGLGDEQFF. CDR3 DNA: TGTGCTAGTGGTTCCGGACTCGGGGATGAGCAGTTCTTC.

The chain uses TRBV19 and TRBJ1-5; TRBD1 aligns across 10 bases. Germline V gives CDR1 LNHDA, CDR2 SQIVND (reference sequence). V trimming: 5 bases; J trimming: 8 bases; junction bases outside the gene matches: 3. The CDR3 runs 13 residues. The CDR3 nucleotides read TGTGCCAGTAGTGCGACAGGGGGCGAGCCCCAGCATTTT. It codes for CASSATGGEPQHF.

The V call is TRBV5-6, the J call TRBJ2-4; 9 bases agree with TRBD1. Germline V gene data show CDR1 as SGHDT and CDR2 as YYEEEE. Trimming removed 6 bases from V and 0 bases from J; junction bases left unmatched: 10. There are 17 residues in the CDR3. The chain's CDR3 is CASKLNRGPLAKNIQYF. The CDR3 DNA follows: TGTGCCAGCAAGCTCAACAGGGGGCCACTAGCCAAAAACATTCAGTACTTC.

The V and J genes are TRBV6-5 and TRBJ1-5; tentative D call: TRBD1 (5 bases). From germline, CDR1 is MNHEY and CDR2 SVGAGI. The CDR3 has 15 residues. The V gene lost 0 bases and the J gene lost 3 bases, with 9 bases spanning the gap. This chain's CDR3 is CASSYSARVNQPQHF. In DNA form, the CDR3 reads TGTGCCAGCAGTTACTCGGCCAGGGTCAATCAGCCCCAGCATTTT.

This sequence joins TRBV5-1 and TRBJ1-3, with 7 positions matching TRBD1. Germline V CDR1 and CDR2: SGHRS, YFSETQ. With 3 bases clipped from V and 0 bases from J, the junction kept 6 bases outside the gene matches. The CDR3 is made up of 16 amino acids. DNA for the CDR3: TGCGCCAGCAGCTGGAGGGGGGACAGCTCTGGAAACACCATATATTTT. This gives the protein CASSWRGDSSGNTIYF.

This clone has a handful of counts. The CDR3 region is CASSSAGQGTEAFF. In DNA, the CDR3 is TGTGCCAGCAGTTCAGCGGGACAGGGAACTGAAGCTTTCTTT. The chain combines TRBV28 with TRBJ1-1, with 9 nucleotides matching TRBD1. CDR1 MDHEN and CDR2 SYDVKM come from the germline V gene. The V gene end was trimmed by 4 bases and the J gene end by 5 bases; junction bases not matched to a gene: 5. This CDR3 has 14 amino acids. The variable domain in full, completed from reference TRBV28 and TRBJ1-1, reads DVKVTQSSRYLVKRTGEKVFLECVQDMDHENMFWYRQDPGLGLRLIYFSYDVKMKEKGDIPEGYSVSREKKERFSLILESASTNQTSMYLCASSSAGQGTEAFFGQGTRLTVV.

This clone was found once. This chain connects TRBV19 to TRBJ1-1, with no clear D. The CDR3 sequence is 14 residues long. V lost 5 bases and J 4 bases, leaving 14 bases between the germline ends. The V gene's germline CDR1 is LNHDA and CDR2 SQIVND (reference sequence). Here the CDR3 reads CASSASEVPTEAFF. The CDR3 DNA is TGTGCCAGTAGTGCGAGTGAGGTGCCCACTGAAGCTTTCTTT. Full variable domain (outside the CDR3, taken from reference TRBV19 and TRBJ1-1): DGGITQSPKYLFRKEGQNVTLSCEQNLNHDAMYWYRQDPGQGLRLIYYSQIVNDFQKGDIAEGYSVSREKKESFPLTVTSAQKNPTAFYLCASSASEVPTEAFFGQGTRLTVV.

CDR3 amino acids: CASSTLTGGGETQYF. The CDR3, as DNA: TGTGCCAGTAGTACGCTGACAGGGGGCGGTGAGACCCAGTACTTC. V and J are TRBV19 and TRBJ2-5, with 10 bases aligning to TRBD1. CDR1 LNHDA and CDR2 SQIVND come from the germline V gene (reference sequence). This CDR3 has 15 residues. V lost 4 bases, J lost 5 bases, and 7 bases stayed unmatched. The variable domain in full, with the rest retrieved from reference TRBV19 and TRBJ2-5, is DGGITQSPKYLFRKEGQNVTLSCEQNLNHDAMYWYRQDPGQGLRLIYYSQIVNDFQKGDIAEGYSVSREKKESFPLTVTSAQKNPTAFYLCASSTLTGGGETQYFGPGTRLLVL.

This chain joins TRBV7-2 and TRBJ2-5; TRBD2 agrees at 11 bases. V shed 1 base and J 4 bases; nucleotides not matched to a gene: 5. CDR3 length: 16 residues. Germline assignment: CDR1 SGHTA and CDR2 FQGNSA. CDR3 sequence (DNA): TGTGCCAGCAGCTTAGTGTTTAGCGGGGGGGCAGAGACCCAGTACTTC. Its protein is CASSLVFSGGAETQYF.

The chain combines TRBV27 with TRBJ1-2; maybe TRBD1 (6 bases). This CDR3 is built from 16 residues. Germline CDR1 and CDR2: MNHEY and SMNVEV (reference sequence). V lost 6 bases to trimming and J lost 2 bases, with 19 bases between them. The CDR3 bases are TGTGCCAGCAGCACCCCGGGGGGTAGGGGGAACTATGGCTACACCTTC. Translated, it gives CASSTPGGRGNYGYTF.

The chain links TRBV18 to TRBJ2-7, with 16 positions matching TRBD2. With 3 bases clipped from V and 4 bases from J, the junction kept 6 bases outside the gene matches. The CDR3 length is 17 residues. Germline V CDR1 and CDR2: KGHSH, LQKENI. The chain's CDR3 is CASSPGTSGRETYEQYF. Written as DNA, the CDR3 is TGTGCCAGCTCACCCGGGACTAGCGGGAGGGAGACGTACGAGCAGTACTTC.

This sequence joins TRBV11-1 and TRBJ2-7; tentatively, D is TRBD1 (5 bases). The V gene lost 2 bases and the J gene lost 2 bases, with 10 bases spanning the gap. The CDR3 is made up of 14 amino acids. Germline V gives CDR1 SGHAT, CDR2 FQDESV (reference sequence). CDR3: CASSLSTGPYEQYF. The CDR3 DNA reads as TGTGCCAGCAGCTTAAGCACAGGACCCTACGAGCAGTACTTC.